The 12 T cell receptor beta chains listed next were all sequenced from one sample in a study of shared clonotypes between healthy human individuals. The data were produced by immunoSEQ multiplex PCR, yet TCRdb's version contains in-frame clones alone and is incomplete. Of about 2.2 million clones listed, just over 90% are singletons. CD45RO-negative, CCR7-selected cells formed the naive CD8 fraction, which excluded terminally differentiated effector memory CD45RA+ cells. Sequencing was carried out using naive CD8+ T cells from PBMCs. The receptors stem from a man aged 18 to 29 in good health. Some clones in this sample may be carry-over from other donors' samples.

This chain uses TRBV4-2 with TRBJ1-1; no definite D call. Between the trimmed V and J ends, which lost 1 base and 3 bases, there was a span of 6 bases. CDR1 is LGHNA, CDR2 YNFKEQ, per germline. The CDR3 loop spans 13 amino acids. The CDR3 protein is CASSQGGYTEAFF. Here the CDR3 DNA reads TGTGCCAGCAGCCAAGGGGGTTACACTGAAGCTTTCTTT.

This clone was counted once. The J gene is TRBJ1-5, the V gene TRBV4-1; D may be TRBD1 (5 bases). Between the trimmed V and J ends, which lost 0 bases and 5 bases, there was a span of 14 bases. Germline loops: CDR1 MGHRA, CDR2 YSYEKL. The CDR3 is 16 residues long. CDR3 in DNA: TGCGCCAGCAGCCAAGAACCAGGGATGAGTTATCAGCCCCAGCATTTT. It translates to CASSQEPGMSYQPQHF.

The J gene is TRBJ2-1, the V gene TRBV10-3, with 7 bases that match TRBD2. V gave up 0 bases and J gave up 4 bases; unmatched junction bases: 21. Per the germline V gene, CDR1 is ENHRY and CDR2 is SYGVKD. The CDR3 has 21 residues. The CDR3 DNA is TGTGCCATCAGTGAGTCGAAACGGTCGGGTAGCGCGGGAGAGTTGTACAATGAGCAGTTCTTC. Residues: CAISESKRSGSAGELYNEQFF.

This clone was counted once. The chain is built from TRBV28 and TRBJ2-1; no definite D call. This CDR3 has 13 residues. V was shortened by 6 bases and J by 5 bases, with 11 bases between the two germline ends. CDR1 MDHEN and CDR2 SYDVKM come from the germline V gene. DNA of the CDR3: TGTGCCAGCAGCGGATCATACAACAATGAGCAGTTCTTC. Translated, it gives CASSGSYNNEQFF.

The chain uses TRBV7-9 and TRBJ2-7; D is perhaps TRBD2 (5 bases). Trimming took 10 bases from V and 0 from J, leaving 13 bases between them. The CDR3 covers 13 residues. The V gene's germline CDR1 is SEHNR and CDR2 FQNEAQ (reference sequence). This chain's CDR3 is CATAGGGSYEQYF. For the CDR3, the DNA is TGTGCCACCGCGGGTGGCGGCTCCTACGAGCAGTACTTC.

V gene TRBV7-2 combines with J gene TRBJ1-2; 7 bases are a match to TRBD1. CDR1 is SGHTA and CDR2 is FQGNSA in the germline V gene. The CDR3 extends over 15 amino acids. Unmatched junction bases numbered 8, after V lost 4 bases and J lost 3 bases. CDR3 protein: CASSYPGTEDYGYTF. In DNA, the CDR3 is TGTGCCAGCAGCTACCCCGGGACAGAGGACTATGGCTACACCTTC.

This sequence joins TRBV7-9 and TRBJ2-7; TRBD1 agrees at 7 bases. Per the germline V gene, CDR1 is SEHNR and CDR2 is FQNEAQ (reference sequence). The CDR3 runs 15 residues. Trimming removed 4 bases from V and 2 bases from J; junction bases left unmatched: 8. The CDR3 protein is CASSSTSDRAYEQYF. The DNA for the CDR3 is TGTGCCAGCAGCTCTACCTCAGACAGGGCCTACGAGCAGTACTTC.

A few counts support this clone. The chain uses TRBV29-1 and TRBJ1-1, with D maybe TRBD1 (5 bases). Trimming took 7 bases from V and 8 from J, leaving 11 bases between them. Germline-derived CDR1 and CDR2 are SQVTM and ANQGSEA. There are 10 residues in the CDR3. The CDR3 DNA sequence: TGCAGCGGTGCGACAGCCGAAGCTTTCTTT. This codes for CSGATAEAFF.

The chain carries TRBV4-3 and TRBJ2-1; 7 positions match TRBD1. Germline trimming cut 4 bases from V and 1 base from J; bases unmatched to any gene: 7. Germline V gene data show CDR1 as LGHNA and CDR2 as YSLEER. The length of the CDR3 is 16 residues. The CDR3 loop is CASSPTGTASYNEQFF. CDR3 coding DNA: TGCGCCAGCAGCCCAACCGGGACAGCATCCTACAATGAGCAGTTCTTC.

This clone was picked up one time. The rearrangement links TRBV9 to TRBJ2-2; 8 nucleotides align to TRBD2. V was pared by 4 bases and J by 4 bases, with 9 bases of the junction left unmatched. The CDR3 extends over 16 amino acids. CDR1 is SGDLS, CDR2 YYNGEE, per germline. This CDR3 is CASSSRGSGITGELFF. The CDR3 DNA follows: TGTGCCAGCAGCTCCCGGGGTAGCGGGATCACCGGGGAGCTGTTTTTT.

The CDR3 nucleotides read TGTGCCAGCAGTTTAGAGGGAGGATATACCTACGAGCAGTACTTC. Protein product: CASSLEGGYTYEQYF. V gene TRBV28 combines with J gene TRBJ2-7, with D maybe TRBD2 (6 bases). Germline CDR1 and CDR2: MDHEN and SYDVKM. Trimming took 2 bases from V and 2 from J, leaving 13 bases between them. The CDR3 has 15 residues.

The V gene is TRBV27, the J gene TRBJ2-7, with 7 bases matching TRBD1. The junction had 5 bases not matched to a gene; V was cut back by 2 bases and J by 4 bases. The germline V gene has CDR1 MNHEY and CDR2 SMNVEV (reference sequence). The CDR3 has 14 amino acids. The CDR3 loop reads CASSLTQTGYEQYF. CDR3 nucleotides: TGTGCCAGCAGTTTAACCCAGACAGGGTACGAGCAGTACTTC.